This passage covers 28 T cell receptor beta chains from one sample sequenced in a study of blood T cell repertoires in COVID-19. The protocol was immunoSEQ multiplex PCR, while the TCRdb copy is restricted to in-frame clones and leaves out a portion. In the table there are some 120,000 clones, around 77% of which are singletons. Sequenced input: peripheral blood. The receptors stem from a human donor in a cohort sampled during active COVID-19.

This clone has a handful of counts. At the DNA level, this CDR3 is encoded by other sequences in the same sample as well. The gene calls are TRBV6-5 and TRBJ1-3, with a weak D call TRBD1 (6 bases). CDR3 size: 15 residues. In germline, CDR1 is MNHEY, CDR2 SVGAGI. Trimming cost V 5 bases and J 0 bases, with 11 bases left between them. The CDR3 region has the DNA TGTGCCAGCAGTCGACAGGCTCTCTCTGGAAACACCATATATTTT. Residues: CASSRQALSGNTIYF.

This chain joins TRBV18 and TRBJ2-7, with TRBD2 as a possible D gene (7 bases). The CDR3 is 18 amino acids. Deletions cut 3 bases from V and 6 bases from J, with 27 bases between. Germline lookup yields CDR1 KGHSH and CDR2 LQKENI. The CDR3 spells CASSPDRTRLNADGEQYF. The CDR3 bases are TGTGCCAGCTCACCCGACAGGACTAGATTGAACGCTGACGGCGAGCAGTACTTC.

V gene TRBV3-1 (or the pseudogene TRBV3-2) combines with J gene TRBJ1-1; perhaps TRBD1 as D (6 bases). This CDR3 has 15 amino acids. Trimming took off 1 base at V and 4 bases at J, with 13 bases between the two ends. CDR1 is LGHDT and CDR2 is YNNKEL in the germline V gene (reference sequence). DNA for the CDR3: TGTGCCAGCAGCCAAGGTCCCAGGGGCAGCACTGAAGCTTTCTTT. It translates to CASSQGPRGSTEAFF.

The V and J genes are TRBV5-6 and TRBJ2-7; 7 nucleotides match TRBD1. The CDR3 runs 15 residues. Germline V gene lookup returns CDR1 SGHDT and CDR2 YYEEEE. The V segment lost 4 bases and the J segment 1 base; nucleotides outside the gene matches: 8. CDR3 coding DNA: TGTGCCAGCAGCGCCGCCCAGGGGGTTTCCTACGAGCAGTACTTC. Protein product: CASSAAQGVSYEQYF.

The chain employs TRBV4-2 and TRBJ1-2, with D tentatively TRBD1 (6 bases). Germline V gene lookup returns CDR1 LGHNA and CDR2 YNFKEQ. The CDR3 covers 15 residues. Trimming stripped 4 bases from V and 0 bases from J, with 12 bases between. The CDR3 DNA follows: TGTGCCAGCAGCCCAGACGGACAGCCTAACTATGGCTACACCTTC. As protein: CASSPDGQPNYGYTF.

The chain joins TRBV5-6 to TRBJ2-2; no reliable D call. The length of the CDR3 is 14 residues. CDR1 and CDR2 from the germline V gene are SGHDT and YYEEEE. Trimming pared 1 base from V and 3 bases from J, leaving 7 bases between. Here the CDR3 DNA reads TGTGCCAGCAGCTTGCGCCACTACACCGGGGAGCTGTTTTTT. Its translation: CASSLRHYTGELFF.

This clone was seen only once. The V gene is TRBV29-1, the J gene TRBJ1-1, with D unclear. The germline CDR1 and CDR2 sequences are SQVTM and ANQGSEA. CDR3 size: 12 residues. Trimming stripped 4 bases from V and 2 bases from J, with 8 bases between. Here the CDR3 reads CSVAQTNTEAFF. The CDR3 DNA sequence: TGCAGCGTTGCACAGACCAACACTGAAGCTTTCTTT.

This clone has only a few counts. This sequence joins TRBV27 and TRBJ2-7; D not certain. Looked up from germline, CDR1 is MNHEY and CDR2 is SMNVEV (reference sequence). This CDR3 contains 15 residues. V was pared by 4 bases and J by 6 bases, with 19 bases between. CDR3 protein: CASSSSRWLYGEQYF. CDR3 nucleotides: TGTGCCAGCAGTTCATCCCGTTGGCTGTATGGCGAGCAGTACTTC.

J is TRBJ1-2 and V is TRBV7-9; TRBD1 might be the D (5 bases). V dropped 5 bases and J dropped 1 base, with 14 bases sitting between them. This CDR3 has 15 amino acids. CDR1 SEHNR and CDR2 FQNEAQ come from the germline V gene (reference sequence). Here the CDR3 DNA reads TGTGCCAGCAGCACCCCGGGGGTCGGTAACTATGGCTACACCTTC. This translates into CASSTPGVGNYGYTF.

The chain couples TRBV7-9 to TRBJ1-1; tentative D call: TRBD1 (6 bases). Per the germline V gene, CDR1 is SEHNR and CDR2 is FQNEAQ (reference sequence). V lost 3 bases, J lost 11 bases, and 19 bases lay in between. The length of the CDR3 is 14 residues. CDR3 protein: CASSLGTRLGWAFF. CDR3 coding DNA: TGTGCCAGCAGCTTGGGGACACGGCTGGGTTGGGCTTTCTTT.

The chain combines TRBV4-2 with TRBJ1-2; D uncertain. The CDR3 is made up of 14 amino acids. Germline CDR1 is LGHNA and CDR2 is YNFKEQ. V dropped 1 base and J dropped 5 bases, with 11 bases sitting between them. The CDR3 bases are TGTGCCAGCAGCCAAGTCGTCAGCGAATATGGCTACACCTTC. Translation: CASSQVVSEYGYTF.

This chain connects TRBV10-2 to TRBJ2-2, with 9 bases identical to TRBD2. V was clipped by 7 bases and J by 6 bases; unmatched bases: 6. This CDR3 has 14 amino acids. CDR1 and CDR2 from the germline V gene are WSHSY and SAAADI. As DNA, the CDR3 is TGCGCCAGCATAGGCGGGGGGGCCCCCGGGGAGCTGTTTTTT. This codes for CASIGGGAPGELFF.

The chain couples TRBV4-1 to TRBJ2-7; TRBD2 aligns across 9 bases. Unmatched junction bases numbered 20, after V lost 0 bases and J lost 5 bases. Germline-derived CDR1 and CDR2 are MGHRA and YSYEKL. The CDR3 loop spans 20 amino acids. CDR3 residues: CASSQEGGLAGSLSENEQYF. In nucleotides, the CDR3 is TGCGCCAGCAGCCAAGAGGGGGGCCTAGCGGGGTCCTTATCTGAAAACGAGCAGTACTTC.

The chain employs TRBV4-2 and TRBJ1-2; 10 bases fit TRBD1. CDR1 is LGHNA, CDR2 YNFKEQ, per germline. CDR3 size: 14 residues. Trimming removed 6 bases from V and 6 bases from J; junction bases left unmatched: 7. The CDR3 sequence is CASRPPGTGDGYTF. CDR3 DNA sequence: TGTGCCAGCAGACCTCCCGGGACAGGGGATGGCTACACCTTC.

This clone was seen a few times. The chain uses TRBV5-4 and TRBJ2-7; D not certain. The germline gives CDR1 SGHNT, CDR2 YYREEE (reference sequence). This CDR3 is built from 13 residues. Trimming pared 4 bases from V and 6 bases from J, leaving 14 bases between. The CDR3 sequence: CASSGDSPTEQYF. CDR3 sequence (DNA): TGTGCCAGCAGCGGCGACTCGCCGACCGAGCAGTACTTC.

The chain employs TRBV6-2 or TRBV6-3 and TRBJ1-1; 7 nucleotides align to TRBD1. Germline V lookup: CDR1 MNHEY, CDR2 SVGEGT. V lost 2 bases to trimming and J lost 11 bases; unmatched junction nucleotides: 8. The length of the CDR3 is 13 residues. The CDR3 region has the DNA TGTGCCAGCAGTTACGGAGGACAGGTTGGGGCTTTCTTT. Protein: CASSYGGQVGAFF.

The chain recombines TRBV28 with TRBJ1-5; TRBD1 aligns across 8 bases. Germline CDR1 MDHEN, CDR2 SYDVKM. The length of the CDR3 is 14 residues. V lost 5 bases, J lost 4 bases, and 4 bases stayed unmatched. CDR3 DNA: TGTGCCAGCAGTACCGGGACAGGTAATCAGCCCCAGCATTTT. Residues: CASSTGTGNQPQHF. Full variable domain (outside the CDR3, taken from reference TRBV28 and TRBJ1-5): DVKVTQSSRYLVKRTGEKVFLECVQDMDHENMFWYRQDPGLGLRLIYFSYDVKMKEKGDIPEGYSVSREKKERFSLILESASTNQTSMYLCASSTGTGNQPQHFGDGTRLSIL.

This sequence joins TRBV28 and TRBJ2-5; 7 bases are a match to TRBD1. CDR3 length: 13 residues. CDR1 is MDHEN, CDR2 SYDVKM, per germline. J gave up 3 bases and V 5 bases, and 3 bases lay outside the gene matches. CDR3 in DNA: TGTGCCAGCAGTGACAGGGTGGAAGAGACCCAGTACTTC. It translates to CASSDRVEETQYF.

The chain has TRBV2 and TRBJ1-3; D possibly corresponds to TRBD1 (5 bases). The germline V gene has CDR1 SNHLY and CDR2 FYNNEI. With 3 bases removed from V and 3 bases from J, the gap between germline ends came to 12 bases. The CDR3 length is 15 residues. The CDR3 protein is CASSEAQGYGNTIYF. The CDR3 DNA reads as TGTGCCAGCAGTGAGGCTCAGGGTTATGGAAACACCATATATTTT.

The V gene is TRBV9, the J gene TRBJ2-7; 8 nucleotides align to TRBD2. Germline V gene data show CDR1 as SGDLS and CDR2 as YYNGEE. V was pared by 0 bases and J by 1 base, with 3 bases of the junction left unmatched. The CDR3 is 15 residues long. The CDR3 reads CASSVGASGSYEQYF. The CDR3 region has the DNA TGTGCCAGCAGCGTAGGGGCTAGCGGGTCCTACGAGCAGTACTTC.

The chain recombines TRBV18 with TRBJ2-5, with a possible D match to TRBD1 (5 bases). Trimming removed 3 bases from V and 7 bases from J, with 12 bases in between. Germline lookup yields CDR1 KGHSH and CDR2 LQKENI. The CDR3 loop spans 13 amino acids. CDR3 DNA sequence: TGTGCCAGCTCACCTCCATTGGGGCGGACCCAGTACTTC. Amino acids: CASSPPLGRTQYF.

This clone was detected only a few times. As DNA, the CDR3 is TGTGCCAGCAGTACAGGGGCGGGTCAGCCCCAGCATTTT. Protein: CASSTGAGQPQHF. This chain uses TRBV6-5 with TRBJ1-5; 7 nucleotides line up with TRBD1. The CDR3 totals 13 residues. J was trimmed by 6 bases and V by 5 bases; bases with no gene match: 4. Germline CDR1 is MNHEY and CDR2 is SVGAGI.

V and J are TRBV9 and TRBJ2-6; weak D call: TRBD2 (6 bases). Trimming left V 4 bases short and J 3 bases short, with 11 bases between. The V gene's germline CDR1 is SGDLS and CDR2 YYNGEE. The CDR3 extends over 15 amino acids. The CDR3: CASSYGGVGANVLTF. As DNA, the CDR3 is TGTGCCAGCAGCTACGGAGGGGTTGGGGCCAACGTCCTGACTTTC. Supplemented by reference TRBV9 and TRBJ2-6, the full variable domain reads DSGVTQTPKHLITATGQRVTLRCSPRSGDLSVYWYQQSLDQGLQFLIQYYNGEERAKGNILERFSAQQFPDLHSELNLSSLELGDSALYFCASSYGGVGANVLTFGAGSRLTVL.

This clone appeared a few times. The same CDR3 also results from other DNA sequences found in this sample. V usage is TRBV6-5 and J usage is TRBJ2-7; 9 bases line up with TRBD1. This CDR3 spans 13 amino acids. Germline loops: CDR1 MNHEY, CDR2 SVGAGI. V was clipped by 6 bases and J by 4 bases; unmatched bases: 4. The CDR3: CASSKTGGYEQYF. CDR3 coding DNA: TGTGCCAGCAGCAAGACAGGGGGGTACGAGCAGTACTTC.

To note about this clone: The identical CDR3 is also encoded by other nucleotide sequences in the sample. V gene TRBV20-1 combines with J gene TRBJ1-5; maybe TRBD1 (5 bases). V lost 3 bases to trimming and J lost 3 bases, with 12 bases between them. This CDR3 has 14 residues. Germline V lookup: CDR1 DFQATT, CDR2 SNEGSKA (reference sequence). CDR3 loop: CSASVQGSNQPQHF. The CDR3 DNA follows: TGCAGTGCTAGTGTCCAGGGTTCCAATCAGCCCCAGCATTTT.

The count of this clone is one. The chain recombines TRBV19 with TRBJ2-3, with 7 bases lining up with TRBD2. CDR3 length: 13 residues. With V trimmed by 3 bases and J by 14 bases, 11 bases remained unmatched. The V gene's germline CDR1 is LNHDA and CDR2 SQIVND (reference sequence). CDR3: CASSIDPGGKRYF. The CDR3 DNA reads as TGTGCCAGTAGTATTGACCCGGGAGGCAAAAGGTATTTT.

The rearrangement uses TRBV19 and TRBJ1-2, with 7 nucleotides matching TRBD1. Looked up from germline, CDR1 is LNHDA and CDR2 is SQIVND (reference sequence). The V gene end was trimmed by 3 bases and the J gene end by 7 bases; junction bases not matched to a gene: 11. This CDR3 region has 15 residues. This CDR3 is CASSIGGGGGLGYTF. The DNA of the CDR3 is TGTGCCAGTAGTATCGGAGGTGGAGGGGGCCTTGGCTACACCTTC. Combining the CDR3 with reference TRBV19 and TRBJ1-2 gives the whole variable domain DGGITQSPKYLFRKEGQNVTLSCEQNLNHDAMYWYRQDPGQGLRLIYYSQIVNDFQKGDIAEGYSVSREKKESFPLTVTSAQKNPTAFYLCASSIGGGGGLGYTFGSGTRLTVV.

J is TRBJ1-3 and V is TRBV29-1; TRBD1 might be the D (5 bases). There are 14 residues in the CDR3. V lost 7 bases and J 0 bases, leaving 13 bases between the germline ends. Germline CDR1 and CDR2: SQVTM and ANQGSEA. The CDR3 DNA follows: TGCAGCGCCCAAACAGGTAGCTCTGGAAACACCATATATTTT. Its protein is CSAQTGSSGNTIYF.